The 17 T cell receptor beta chains below were found in one sample sequenced in a study of graft-versus-host responses after intestinal transplantation. Data came from immunoSEQ multiplex PCR; TCRdb stores just in-frame clones and leaves some out. This sample has tens of thousands of clones, with roughly 92% found just once. Which antigens these TCRs recognize remains unknown. Sequences were derived from unstimulated CD4+ T cells sorted from spleen or lymph node cells, sampled before intestinal transplant. The receptors stem from a human donor who received an intestinal transplant.

J is TRBJ2-3 and V is TRBV4-2; the match to TRBD2 covers 9 bases. CDR1 LGHNA and CDR2 YNFKEQ come from the germline V gene. V was pared by 4 bases and J by 2 bases, with 10 bases of the junction left unmatched. The length of the CDR3 is 17 residues. The CDR3 protein is CASSPKVGLADTDTQYF. For the CDR3, the DNA is TGTGCCAGCAGCCCAAAAGTGGGACTAGCAGACACAGATACGCAGTATTTT.

The CDR3: CAWSVGQGSTDTQYF. The CDR3 DNA sequence: TGTGCCTGGAGTGTTGGACAGGGTAGCACAGATACGCAGTATTTT. The gene calls are TRBV30 and TRBJ2-3; 8 positions agree with TRBD1. CDR3 length: 15 amino acids. Trimming cost V 0 bases and J 0 bases; bases outside gene matches: 2. Germline CDR1 reads GTSNPN; CDR2 reads SVGIG (reference sequence).

This rearrangement joins TRBV11-2 to TRBJ1-3; 7 bases map to TRBD1. CDR1 and CDR2 from the germline V gene are SGHAT and FQNNGV. J gave up 0 bases and V 2 bases, and 4 bases lay outside the gene matches. The CDR3 runs to 16 residues. DNA for the CDR3: TGTGCCAGCAGCTTACCAGACAGGGCCTCTGGAAACACCATATATTTT. Translating it yields CASSLPDRASGNTIYF.

This chain links TRBV10-3 with TRBJ2-1; D is unclear. Germline values: CDR1 ENHRY, CDR2 SYGVKD. This CDR3 spans 12 amino acids. V dropped 3 bases and J dropped 5 bases, with 5 bases sitting between them. In nucleotides, the CDR3 is TGTGCCATCAGTGACTCTGACAATGAGCAGTTCTTC. Translation: CAISDSDNEQFF.

This chain uses TRBV25-1 with TRBJ1-5; D remains ambiguous. This CDR3 spans 13 amino acids. V lost 2 bases, J lost 3 bases, and 5 bases lay in between. Germline CDR1 MGHDK, CDR2 SYGVNS. The CDR3 DNA reads TGTGCCAGCAGTGAACCTTCCAATCAGCCCCAGCATTTT. Encoded protein: CASSEPSNQPQHF.

The chain joins TRBV11-3 to TRBJ1-1, with D tentatively TRBD1 (5 bases). There are 12 residues in the CDR3. V lost 5 bases, J lost 10 bases, and 14 bases lay in between. Germline V gene sequence: CDR1 SGHNT, CDR2 YENEEA. The CDR3 DNA sequence: TGTGCCAGCAGCCCTGATGGGGGGGGAGCTTTCTTT. Amino acids: CASSPDGGGAFF. Combining the CDR3 with reference TRBV11-3 and TRBJ1-1 gives the whole variable domain EAGVVQSPRYKIIEKKQPVAFWCNPISGHNTLYWYLQNLGQGPELLIRYENEEAVDDSQLPKDRFSAERLKGVDSTLKIQPAELGDSAVYLCASSPDGGGAFFGQGTRLTVV.

The chain recombines TRBV27 with TRBJ1-5; D may be TRBD1 (6 bases). The germline CDR1 and CDR2 sequences are MNHEY and SMNVEV (reference sequence). This CDR3 has 18 amino acids. Trimming left V 6 bases short and J 0 bases short, with 21 bases between. CDR3 sequence (DNA): TGTGCCAGCAGCCCCGGACAGTTTGTTGCGTATAGCAATCAGCCCCAGCATTTT. Encoded protein: CASSPGQFVAYSNQPQHF.

V is TRBV29-1 and J is TRBJ2-1, with a possible D match to TRBD2 (5 bases). This CDR3 region has 17 residues. Trimming shortened V by 0 bases and J by 6 bases, and 21 bases separated the two germline ends. Germline-derived CDR1 and CDR2 are SQVTM and ANQGSEA. The DNA for the CDR3 is TGCAGCGTTGAAGAGGCTCCGGGATTAATACTTGGCAATGAGCAGTTCTTC. Its translation is CSVEEAPGLILGNEQFF.

V usage is TRBV18 and J usage is TRBJ2-1; D is perhaps TRBD1 (6 bases). The CDR3 sequence is 13 residues long. Trimming stripped 3 bases from V and 13 bases from J, with 16 bases between. Germline V gene data show CDR1 as KGHSH and CDR2 as LQKENI. The chain's CDR3 is CASSPSTTGSQFF. Here the CDR3 DNA reads TGTGCCAGCTCACCGTCCACGACAGGTTCACAGTTCTTC. Full variable domain (missing parts from reference TRBV18 and TRBJ2-1): NAGVMQNPRHLVRRRGQEARLRCSPMKGHSHVYWYRQLPEEGLKFMVYLQKENIIDESGMPKERFSAEFPKEGPSILRIQQVVRGDSAAYFCASSPSTTGSQFFGPGTRLTVL.

The rearrangement joins TRBV29-1 to TRBJ2-7, with D perhaps TRBD1 (6 bases). This CDR3 region has 14 residues. CDR1 is SQVTM and CDR2 is ANQGSEA in the germline V gene. V lost 6 bases and J 0 bases, leaving 15 bases between the germline ends. The CDR3 DNA reads as TGCAGCGTCAAAACACAGGGATACTCCTACGAGCAGTACTTC. Its protein is CSVKTQGYSYEQYF.

J is TRBJ1-5 and V is TRBV29-1; no reliable D call. The CDR3 has 13 amino acids. Germline values: CDR1 SQVTM, CDR2 ANQGSEA. The V and J ends lost 4 bases and 4 bases respectively, with 11 bases between them. DNA for the CDR3: TGCAGCGTTGCAGCGGGGTTTAATCAGCCCCAGCATTTT. Translation gives CSVAAGFNQPQHF.

The CDR3 DNA follows: TGTGCCAGTACTGGGTCTGACAGCAGCTCCTACGAGCAGTACTTC. Amino acids: CASTGSDSSSYEQYF. The chain is built from TRBV19 and TRBJ2-7; tentatively, D is TRBD1 (5 bases). The germline V gene has CDR1 LNHDA and CDR2 SQIVND (reference sequence). With 7 bases removed from V and 0 bases from J, the gap between germline ends came to 16 bases. The CDR3 has 15 amino acids.

The rearrangement joins TRBV7-8 to TRBJ2-1; weak D call: TRBD2 (5 bases). CDR3 length equals 16 residues. Per germline, CDR1 SGHVS and CDR2 FQNEAQ. Trimming took 6 bases from V and 0 from J, leaving 15 bases between them. The CDR3 loop is CASSPPRRSSYNEQFF. CDR3 sequence (DNA): TGTGCCAGCAGTCCGCCCCGGAGGAGCTCCTACAATGAGCAGTTCTTC.

The chain uses TRBV6-5 and TRBJ2-2; D is ambiguous. Trimming took off 7 bases at V and 4 bases at J, with 13 bases between the two ends. Germline V gives CDR1 MNHEY, CDR2 SVGAGI. The CDR3 sequence is 14 residues long. CDR3 sequence: CASTSDSATGELFF. In DNA, the CDR3 is TGTGCCAGCACCTCAGACTCGGCCACCGGGGAGCTGTTTTTT.

The rearrangement uses TRBV19 and TRBJ1-2, with 9 bases lining up with TRBD1. The CDR3 runs 12 residues. Germline values: CDR1 LNHDA, CDR2 SQIVND (reference sequence). J lost 8 bases, V lost 5 bases, and 3 bases had no gene match. The chain's CDR3 is CASSSTGGGYTF. The CDR3 nucleotides read TGTGCCAGTAGTTCAACAGGGGGCGGCTACACCTTC.

CDR3 sequence reads: CASSLAGGAGTEAFF. The DNA of the CDR3 is TGTGCCAGCAGCTTAGCCGGGGGGGCCGGCACTGAAGCTTTCTTT. The V gene is TRBV5-6, the J gene TRBJ1-1; D possibly corresponds to TRBD1 (6 bases). The germline CDR1 and CDR2 sequences are SGHDT and YYEEEE. V was pared by 2 bases and J by 4 bases, with 15 bases between. The CDR3 loop spans 15 amino acids.

A remark on this clone: The junction departs from germline at one end; a sequencing error may be responsible. This CDR3 is also generated by other DNA sequences in the sample. The chain links TRBV5-1 to TRBJ1-1; D unresolved. The CDR3 has 13 amino acids. Germline CDR1 and CDR2: SGHRS and YFSETQ. CDR3 sequence: CASGFGRNTEAFF. The CDR3, as DNA: TGCGCCAGCGGCTTTGGTAGGAACACTGAAGCTTTCTTT. Complete variable domain (other parts from reference TRBV5-1 and TRBJ1-1): KAGVTQTPRYLIKTRGQQVTLSCSPISGHRSVSWYQQTPGQGLQFLFEYFSETQRNKGNFPGRFSGRQFSNSRSEMNVSTLELGDSALYLCASGFGRNTEAFFGQGTRLTVV.